The clone carrying this T cell receptor (beta chain) has ten or more counts. Trimming pared 0 bases from V and 4 bases from J, leaving 16 bases between. Per the germline V gene, CDR1 is LGHNA and CDR2 is YSLEER. The CDR3 contains 17 residues. MiXCR, applied by TCRdb to the 5' RACE reads, yields one record per CDR3 protein. The sample has roughly 170,000 distinct CDR3 sequences, approximately 6.2% seen once. This entry comes from a study of T cells after yellow fever vaccination. This receptor was obtained from a man aged 18 to 29 who received the YFV17D yellow fever vaccine. The specimen was CD4+ T cells sorted from PBMCs, collected on the day of the first yellow fever vaccination. The chain employs TRBV4-3 and TRBJ1-5; D is undetermined. The CDR3 region is CASSQEDREYRNQPQHF. In nucleotides, the CDR3 is TGCGCCAGCAGCCAAGAGGATCGGGAATATAGGAATCAGCCCCAGCATTTT.